This T cell receptor beta chain is drawn from a study of T cells in Graves' hyperthyroidism and ophthalmopathy. Study as a whole: Sampling of peripheral blood happened at initial diagnosis, prior to any treatment.

Study-level results: Classification by a 13 V-J model distinguished ophthalmopathy from stable hyperthyroidism.

Comment on this clonotype: Its specificity is unknown.

Patients aged 18 to 65 had newly diagnosed hyperthyroidism that had lasted under 2 months. The CDR3 is made up of 13 amino acids. V dropped 6 bases and J dropped 0; count of bases not matched to a gene: 2. Per germline, CDR1 ENHRY and CDR2 SYGVKD. There were TCR beta CDR3 regions amplified from RNA transcripts. First-round RT-PCR with HTBI primers amplified the TCR CDR3 region. A single record per CDR3 protein comes from TCRdb applying MiXCR to the multiplex PCR reads. The sample yields tens of thousands of distinct CDR3 sequences, roughly 50% seen once. The sequencing input was blood. The chain couples TRBV10-3 to TRBJ2-7; 7 bases align to TRBD1. This TCR was sampled from a woman between 50 and 59 years old with Graves' hyperthyroidism that later progressed to Graves' ophthalmopathy. Here the CDR3 DNA reads TGTGCCATCAGGGGGACAGCCTCCTACGAGCAGTACTTC. Amino acids: CAIRGTASYEQYF.